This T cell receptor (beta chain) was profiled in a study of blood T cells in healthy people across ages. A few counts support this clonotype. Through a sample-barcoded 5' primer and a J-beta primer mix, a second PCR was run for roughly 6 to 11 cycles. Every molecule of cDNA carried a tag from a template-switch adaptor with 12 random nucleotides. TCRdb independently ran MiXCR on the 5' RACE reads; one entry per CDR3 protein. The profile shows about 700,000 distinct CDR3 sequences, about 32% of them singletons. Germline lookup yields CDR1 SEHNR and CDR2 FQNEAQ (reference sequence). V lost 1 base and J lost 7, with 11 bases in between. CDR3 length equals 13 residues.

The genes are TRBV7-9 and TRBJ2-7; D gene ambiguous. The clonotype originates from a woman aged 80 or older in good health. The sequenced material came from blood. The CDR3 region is CASSLGLIGEQYF. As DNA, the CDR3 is TGTGCCAGCAGCTTAGGTCTAATCGGGGAGCAGTACTTC.